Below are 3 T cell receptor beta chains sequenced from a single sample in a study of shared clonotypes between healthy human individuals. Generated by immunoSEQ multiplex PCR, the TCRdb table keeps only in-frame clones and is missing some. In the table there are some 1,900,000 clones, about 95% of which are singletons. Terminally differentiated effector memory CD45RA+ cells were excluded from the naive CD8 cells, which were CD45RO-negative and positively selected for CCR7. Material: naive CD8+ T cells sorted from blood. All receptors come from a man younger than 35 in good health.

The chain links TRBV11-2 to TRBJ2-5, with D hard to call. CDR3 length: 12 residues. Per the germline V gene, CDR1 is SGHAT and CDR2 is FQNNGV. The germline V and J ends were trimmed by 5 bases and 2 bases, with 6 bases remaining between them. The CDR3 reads CASSGSQETQYF. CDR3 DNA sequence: TGTGCCAGCAGCGGATCGCAAGAGACCCAGTACTTC.

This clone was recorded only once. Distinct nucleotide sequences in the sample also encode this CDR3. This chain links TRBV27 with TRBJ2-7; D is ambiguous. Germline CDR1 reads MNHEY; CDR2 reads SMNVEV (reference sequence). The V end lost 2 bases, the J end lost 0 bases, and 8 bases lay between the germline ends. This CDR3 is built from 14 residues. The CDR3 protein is CASSLGSSSYEQYF. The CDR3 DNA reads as TGTGCCAGCAGTTTAGGTAGCAGCTCCTACGAGCAGTACTTC.

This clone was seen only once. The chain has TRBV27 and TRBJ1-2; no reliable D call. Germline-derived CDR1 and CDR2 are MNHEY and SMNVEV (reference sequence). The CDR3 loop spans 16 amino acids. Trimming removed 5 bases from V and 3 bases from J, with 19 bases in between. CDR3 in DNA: TGTGCCAGCAGTCCCAGTATGGGTCAGTTCCACTATGGCTACACCTTC. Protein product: CASSPSMGQFHYGYTF.